A selection of T cell receptor beta chains follows, all from one sample in a study of blood T cell repertoires in COVID-19. Sequenced by immunoSEQ multiplex PCR; TCRdb stores in-frame clones only, minus some. The table includes roughly 320,000 clones, around 92% detected once. The sequencing input was peripheral blood. These receptors were taken from a woman in her thirties with COVID-19, enrolled during active disease. Both conserved end residues are part of each CDR3. D genes are given only for firm matches. Rows may omit the clone size; those that give it use once, few, many or a size class.

CDR3 DNA	CDR3 protein	clone size	V gene	J gene	D gene
TGCGCCAGCAGTGAGTTTAGGGGCTCCTACAATGAGCAGTTCTTC	CASSEFRGSYNEQFF	.	TRBV10-2	TRBJ2-1	.
TGCGCCAGCAGCCTATCACAGGGGGACGGAACCTACGAGCAGTACTTC	CASSLSQGDGTYEQYF	.	TRBV5-1	TRBJ2-7	TRBD1
TGTGCCAGCTCACCGCTTAACAGGGACGGGGAGCTGTTTTTT	CASSPLNRDGELFF	once	TRBV18	TRBJ2-2	.
TGTGCCAGCAGTGAACAGGGACAGGGGATTTATGGCTACACCTTC	CASSEQGQGIYGYTF	.	TRBV2	TRBJ1-2	TRBD1
TGTGCCAGCAGCTTAGCGGGTCAGAGTGGAGACGAGCAGTACTTC	CASSLAGQSGDEQYF	.	TRBV7-2	TRBJ2-7	.
TGTGCCAGCAGCTCAAACGCAGGGGGCCACTATGGCTACACCTTC	CASSSNAGGHYGYTF	few	TRBV9	TRBJ1-2	TRBD1
TGTGCCAGCAGCCATTTGACAGGGGACGGGGAGCTGTTTTTT	CASSHLTGDGELFF	.	TRBV2	TRBJ2-2	TRBD1
TGTGCCACCAGTGAGCTCACTAGCGGCCAAGAGACCCAGTACTTC	CATSELTSGQETQYF	.	TRBV24-1	TRBJ2-5	TRBD2
TGCGCCAGCAGTCAGTGCACAGGATATAGCAATCAGCCCCGCGGTCCCCAGCATTTT	CASSQCTGYSNQPRGPQHF	once	TRBV23-1	TRBJ1-5	.
TGTGCCAGCAGCTCTCGGGGAGACTATGGCTACACCTTC	CASSSRGDYGYTF	.	TRBV11-3	TRBJ1-2	.
TGTGCCAGCATCGCCGTGCCGAGCTCCTACAATGAGCAGTTCTTC	CASIAVPSSYNEQFF	.	TRBV7-9	TRBJ2-1	.